This T cell receptor (beta chain) was sequenced during a study of T cells in localized non-small cell lung cancer. Germline assignment: CDR1 SGHDT and CDR2 YYEEEE. The ends lost 0 bases at V and 9 bases at J; junction bases unmatched: 13. The CDR3 has 16 amino acids. Sequencing used immunoSEQ multiplex PCR; TCRdb keeps in-frame clones, though not all of them. The sample yields approximately 47,000 clones, more than 85% seen once. This sequence was found in a man aged 35 to 69 with stage II lung adenocarcinoma. The sequences come from PBMCs, collected before any cancer treatment. The V gene is TRBV5-6, the J gene TRBJ2-7; 9 bases match TRBD1. CDR3 DNA sequence: TGTGCCAGCAGCTTGGTATCCGGGACAGGGACGTTGGGGCAGTACTTC. This codes for CASSLVSGTGTLGQYF.